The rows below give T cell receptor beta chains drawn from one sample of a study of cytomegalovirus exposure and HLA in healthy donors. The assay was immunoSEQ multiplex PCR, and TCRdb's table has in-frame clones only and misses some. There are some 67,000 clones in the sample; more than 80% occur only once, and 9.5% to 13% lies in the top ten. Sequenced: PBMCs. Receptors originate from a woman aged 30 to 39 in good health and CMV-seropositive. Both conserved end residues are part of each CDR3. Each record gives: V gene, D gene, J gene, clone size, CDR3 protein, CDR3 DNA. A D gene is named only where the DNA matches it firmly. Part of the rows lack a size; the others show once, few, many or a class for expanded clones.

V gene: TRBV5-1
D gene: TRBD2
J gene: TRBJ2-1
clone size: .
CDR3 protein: CASSLGTSPYNEQFF
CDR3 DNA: TGCGCCAGCAGCCTGGGGACTAGCCCCTACAATGAGCAGTTCTTC

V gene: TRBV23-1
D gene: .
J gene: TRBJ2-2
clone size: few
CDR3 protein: CARGQGELFF
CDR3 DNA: TGCGCCAGAGGACAGGGGGAGCTGTTTTTT

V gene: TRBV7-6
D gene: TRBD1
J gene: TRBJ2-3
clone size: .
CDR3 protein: CASSYRGDTQYF
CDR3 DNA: TGTGCCAGCAGTTACAGGGGTGATACGCAGTATTTT

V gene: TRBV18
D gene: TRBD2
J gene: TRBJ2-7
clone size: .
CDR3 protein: CASSPIAGGPLVDEQYF
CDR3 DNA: TGTGCCAGCTCACCCATAGCGGGAGGGCCCCTGGTAGACGAGCAGTACTTC

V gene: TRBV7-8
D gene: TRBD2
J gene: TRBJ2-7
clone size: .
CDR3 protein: CASSLGLAGDYEQYF
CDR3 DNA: TGTGCCAGCAGTCTTGGACTAGCGGGAGACTACGAGCAGTACTTC

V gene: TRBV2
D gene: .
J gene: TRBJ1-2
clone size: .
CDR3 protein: CASSGTGNYGYTF
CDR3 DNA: TGTGCCAGCAGTGGGACTGGGAACTATGGCTACACCTTC

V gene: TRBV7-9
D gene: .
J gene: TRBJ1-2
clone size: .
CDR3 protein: CASSPAGVGYGYTF
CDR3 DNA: TGTGCCAGCAGCCCTGCAGGGGTGGGCTATGGCTACACCTTC

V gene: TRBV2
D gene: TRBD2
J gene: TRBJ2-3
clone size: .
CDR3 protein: CASIVGGPVRDTQYF
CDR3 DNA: TGTGCCAGCATTGTGGGAGGGCCGGTGCGAGATACGCAGTATTTT

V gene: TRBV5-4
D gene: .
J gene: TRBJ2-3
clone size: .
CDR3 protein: CASSFPSSTDTQYF
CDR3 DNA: TGTGCCAGCAGCTTTCCCAGTAGCACAGATACGCAGTATTTT

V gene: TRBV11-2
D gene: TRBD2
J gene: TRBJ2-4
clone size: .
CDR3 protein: CASSSLRLAGGPSIQYF
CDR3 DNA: TGTGCCAGCAGCTCGCTACGACTAGCGGGAGGGCCCAGCATTCAGTACTTC

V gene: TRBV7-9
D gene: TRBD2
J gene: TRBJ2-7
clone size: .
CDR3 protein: CASSLFPSGRSSYEQYF
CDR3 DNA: TGTGCCAGCAGCTTATTCCCTAGCGGGAGGAGCTCCTACGAGCAGTACTTC

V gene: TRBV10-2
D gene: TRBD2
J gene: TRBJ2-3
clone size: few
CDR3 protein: CASSSSGRADTQYF
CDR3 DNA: TGCGCCAGCAGTTCTAGCGGGAGGGCAGATACGCAGTATTTT

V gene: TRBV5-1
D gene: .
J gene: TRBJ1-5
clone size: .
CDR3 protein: CASSWDTSQPQHF
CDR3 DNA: TGCGCCAGCAGCTGGGACACGTCTCAGCCCCAGCATTTT

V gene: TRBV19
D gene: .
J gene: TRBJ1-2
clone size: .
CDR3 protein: CASSTARVGIYGYTF
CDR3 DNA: TGTGCCAGTAGTACAGCCAGGGTTGGTATCTATGGCTACACCTTC

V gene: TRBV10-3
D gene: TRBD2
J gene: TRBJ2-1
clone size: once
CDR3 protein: CAISESASGSVNEQFF
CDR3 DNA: TGTGCCATCAGTGAGTCGGCTAGCGGGAGCGTTAATGAGCAGTTCTTC

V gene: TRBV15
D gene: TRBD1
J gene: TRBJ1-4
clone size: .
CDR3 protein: CATSRAGTGSEKLFF
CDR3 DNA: TGTGCCACCAGCAGGGCCGGGACAGGGAGCGAAAAACTGTTTTTT

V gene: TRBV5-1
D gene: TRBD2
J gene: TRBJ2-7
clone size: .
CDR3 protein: CASSPLAGSDYEQYF
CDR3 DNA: TGCGCCAGCAGCCCGTTAGCGGGATCCGACTACGAGCAGTACTTC

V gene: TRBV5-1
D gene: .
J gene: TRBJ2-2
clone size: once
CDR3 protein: CASSLDSAGGELFF
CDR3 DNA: TGCGCCAGCAGCTTGGATAGCGCCGGCGGGGAGCTGTTTTTT

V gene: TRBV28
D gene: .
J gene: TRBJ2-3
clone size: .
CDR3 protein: CASSARTRQDTQYF
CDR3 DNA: TGTGCCAGCAGTGCACGGACTCGTCAAGATACGCAGTATTTT

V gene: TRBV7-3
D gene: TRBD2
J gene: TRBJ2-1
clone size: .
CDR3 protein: CASSSTSGTFEQFF
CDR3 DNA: TGTGCCAGCAGCTCGACTAGCGGGACATTTGAGCAGTTCTTC

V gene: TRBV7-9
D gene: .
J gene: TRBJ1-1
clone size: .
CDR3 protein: CASSWALEAFF
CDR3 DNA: TGTGCCAGCAGCTGGGCCCTCGAGGCTTTCTTT

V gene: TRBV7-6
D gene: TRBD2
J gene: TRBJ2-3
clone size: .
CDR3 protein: CASSLRTSGTSTDTQYF
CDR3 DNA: TGTGCCAGCAGCTTAAGGACTAGCGGGACTAGCACAGATACGCAGTATTTT

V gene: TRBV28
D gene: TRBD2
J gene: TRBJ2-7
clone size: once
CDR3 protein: CASSFGTSGIYEQYF
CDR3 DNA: TGTGCCAGCAGTTTTGGGACTAGCGGGATCTACGAGCAGTACTTC